This T cell receptor beta chain was observed in a study of T cell changes during pregnancy in multiple sclerosis. This CDR3 is built from 17 residues. The V segment lost 6 bases and the J segment 4 bases; nucleotides outside the gene matches: 11. The V gene's germline CDR1 is ENHRY and CDR2 SYGVKD. Here immunoSEQ multiplex PCR was the method, and the copy in TCRdb shows in-frame clones only, minus some. Here the sample spans around 56,000 clones, roughly nine tenths being singletons. Source: CD4+ T cells from peripheral blood mononuclear cells, taken in the first trimester of pregnancy. V usage is TRBV10-3 and J usage is TRBJ2-6, with TRBD1 matching 8 bases. This receptor was identified in a female donor with multiple sclerosis, enrolled in a pregnancy study. CDR3 sequence (DNA): TGTGCCATCAGGGAAGGACAGGGACTCTCCGGGGCCAACGTCCTGACTTTC. This codes for CAIREGQGLSGANVLTF.